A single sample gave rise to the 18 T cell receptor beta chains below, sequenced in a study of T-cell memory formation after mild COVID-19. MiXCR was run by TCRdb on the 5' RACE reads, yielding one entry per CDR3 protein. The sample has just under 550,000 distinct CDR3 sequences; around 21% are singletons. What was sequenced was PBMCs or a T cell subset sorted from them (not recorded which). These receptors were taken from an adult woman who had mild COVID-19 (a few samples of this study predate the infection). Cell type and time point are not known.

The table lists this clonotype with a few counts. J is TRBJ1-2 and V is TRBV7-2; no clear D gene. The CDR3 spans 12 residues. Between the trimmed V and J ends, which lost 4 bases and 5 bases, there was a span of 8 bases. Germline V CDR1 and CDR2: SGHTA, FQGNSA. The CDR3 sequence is CASSSGRYGYTF. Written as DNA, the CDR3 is TGTGCCAGCAGCTCCGGGAGATATGGCTACACCTTC. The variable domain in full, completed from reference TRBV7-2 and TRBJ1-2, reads GAGVSQSPSNKVTEKGKDVELRCDPISGHTALYWYRQSLGQGLEFLIYFQGNSAPDKSGLPSDRFSAERTGGSVSTLTIQRTQQEDSAVYLCASSSGRYGYTFGSGTRLTVV.

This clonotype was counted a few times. DNA for the CDR3: TGCGCCAGCAGCTTGGGTATAGGGGGGCCCGAAGAGACCCAGTACTTC. Translated: CASSLGIGGPEETQYF. This sequence joins TRBV5-1 and TRBJ2-5, with D perhaps given as TRBD1 or TRBD2 (6 bases each). Per the germline V gene, CDR1 is SGHRS and CDR2 is YFSETQ. Trimming took off 0 bases at V and 3 bases at J, with 15 bases between the two ends. This CDR3 comprises 16 residues. The full variable domain, completed using reference TRBV5-1 and TRBJ2-5, is KAGVTQTPRYLIKTRGQQVTLSCSPISGHRSVSWYQQTPGQGLQFLFEYFSETQRNKGNFPGRFSGRQFSNSRSEMNVSTLELGDSALYLCASSLGIGGPEETQYFGPGTRLLVL.

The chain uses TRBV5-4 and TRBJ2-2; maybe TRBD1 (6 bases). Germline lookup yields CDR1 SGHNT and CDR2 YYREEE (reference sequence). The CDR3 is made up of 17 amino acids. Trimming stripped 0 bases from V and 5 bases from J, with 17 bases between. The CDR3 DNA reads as TGTGCCAGCAGCTTGGCAATAGCGTGGGGGCCAACCGGGGAGCTGTTTTTT. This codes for CASSLAIAWGPTGELFF.

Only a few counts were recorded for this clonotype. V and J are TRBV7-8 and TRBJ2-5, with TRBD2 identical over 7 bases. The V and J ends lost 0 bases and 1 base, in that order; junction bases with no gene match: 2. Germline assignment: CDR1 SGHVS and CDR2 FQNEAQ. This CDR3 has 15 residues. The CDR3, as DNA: TGTGCCAGCAGCTTAGCACGCGGGGGCCAAGAGACCCAGTACTTC. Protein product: CASSLARGGQETQYF. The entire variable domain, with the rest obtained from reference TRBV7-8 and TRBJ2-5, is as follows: GAGVSQSPRYKVAKRGQDVALRCDPISGHVSLFWYQQALGQGPEFLTYFQNEAQLDKSGLPSDRFFAERPEGSVSTLKIQRTQQEDSAVYLCASSLARGGQETQYFGPGTRLLVL.

This chain's CDR3 is CASSGGTPQETQYF. In DNA form, the CDR3 reads TGTGCCAGCAGCGGCGGGACACCCCAAGAGACCCAGTACTTC. V usage is TRBV7-9 and J usage is TRBJ2-5; D could derive from TRBD1 or TRBD2 (6 bases each). V lost 5 bases, J lost 1 base, and 11 bases lay in between. CDR1 and CDR2 from the germline V gene are SEHNR and FQNEAQ (reference sequence). CDR3 length: 14 amino acids.

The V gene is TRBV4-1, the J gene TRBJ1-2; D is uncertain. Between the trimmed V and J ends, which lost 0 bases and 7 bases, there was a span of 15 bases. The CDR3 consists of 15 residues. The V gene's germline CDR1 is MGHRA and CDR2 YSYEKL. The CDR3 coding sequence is TGCGCCAGCAGCCAAGAGACACTTGAATACCGTGGCTACACCTTC. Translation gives CASSQETLEYRGYTF.

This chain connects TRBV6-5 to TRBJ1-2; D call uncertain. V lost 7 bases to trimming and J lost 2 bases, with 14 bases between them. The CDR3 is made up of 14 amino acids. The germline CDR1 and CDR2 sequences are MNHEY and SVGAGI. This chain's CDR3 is CASKTDGINYGYTF. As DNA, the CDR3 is TGTGCCAGCAAAACTGACGGAATCAACTATGGCTACACCTTC.

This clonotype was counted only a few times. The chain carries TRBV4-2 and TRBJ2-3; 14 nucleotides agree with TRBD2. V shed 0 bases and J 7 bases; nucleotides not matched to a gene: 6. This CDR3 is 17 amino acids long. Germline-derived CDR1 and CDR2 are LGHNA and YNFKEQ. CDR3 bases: TGTGCCAGCAGCCAAGAAGGGACTAGCGGGGGACTCTATACGCAGTATTTT. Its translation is CASSQEGTSGGLYTQYF.

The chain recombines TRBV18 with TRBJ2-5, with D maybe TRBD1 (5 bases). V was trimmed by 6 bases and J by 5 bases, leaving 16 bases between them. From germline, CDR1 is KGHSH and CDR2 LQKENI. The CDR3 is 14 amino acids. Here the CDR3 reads CASSPPGRAETQYF. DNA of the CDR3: TGTGCCAGCTCTCCCCCCGGCAGGGCGGAGACCCAGTACTTC.

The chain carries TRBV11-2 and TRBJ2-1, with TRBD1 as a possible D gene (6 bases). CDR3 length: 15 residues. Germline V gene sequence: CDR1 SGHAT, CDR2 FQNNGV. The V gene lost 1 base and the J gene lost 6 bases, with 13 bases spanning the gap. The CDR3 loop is CASSLVQGFSNEQFF. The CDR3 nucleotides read TGTGCCAGCAGCTTAGTTCAGGGGTTCAGCAATGAGCAGTTCTTC.

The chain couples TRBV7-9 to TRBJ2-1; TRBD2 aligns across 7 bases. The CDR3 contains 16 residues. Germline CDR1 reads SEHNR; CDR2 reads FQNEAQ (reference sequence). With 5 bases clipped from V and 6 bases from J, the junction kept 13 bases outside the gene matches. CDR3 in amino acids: CASSPPGGRSLNEQFF. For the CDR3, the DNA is TGTGCCAGCAGCCCCCCTGGCGGGAGATCGCTCAATGAGCAGTTCTTC.

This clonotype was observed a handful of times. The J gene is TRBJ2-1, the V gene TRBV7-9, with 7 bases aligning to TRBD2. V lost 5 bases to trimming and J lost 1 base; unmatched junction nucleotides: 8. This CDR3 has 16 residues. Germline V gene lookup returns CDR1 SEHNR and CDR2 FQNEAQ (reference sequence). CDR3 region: CASSPPTSVSYNEQFF. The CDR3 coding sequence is TGTGCCAGCAGCCCACCTACTAGCGTGTCCTACAATGAGCAGTTCTTC.

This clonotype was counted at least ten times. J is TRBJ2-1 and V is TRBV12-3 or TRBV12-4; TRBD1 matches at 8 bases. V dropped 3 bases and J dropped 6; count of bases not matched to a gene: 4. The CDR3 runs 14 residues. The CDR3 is CASSFSGTGNEQFF. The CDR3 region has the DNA TGTGCCAGCAGTTTTAGTGGGACAGGCAATGAGCAGTTCTTC.

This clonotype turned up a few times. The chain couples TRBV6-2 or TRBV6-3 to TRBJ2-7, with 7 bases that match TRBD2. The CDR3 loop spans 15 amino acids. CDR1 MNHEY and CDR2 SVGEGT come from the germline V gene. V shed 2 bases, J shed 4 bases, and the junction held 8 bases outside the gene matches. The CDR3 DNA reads TGTGCCAGCAGTTACCCCCGCGGACTAGTGTACGAGCAGTACTTC. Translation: CASSYPRGLVYEQYF.

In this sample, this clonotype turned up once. CDR3: CASSQVPFLREQYF. The CDR3 DNA is TGTGCCAGCAGCCAAGTCCCCTTCCTGAGGGAGCAGTACTTC. V usage is TRBV3-1 and J usage is TRBJ2-7; D is unresolved. The CDR3 runs to 14 residues. Between the trimmed V and J ends, which lost 1 base and 7 bases, there was a span of 14 bases. CDR1 and CDR2 (germline): LGHDT, YNNKEL (reference sequence).

The CDR3 bases are TGTGCCAGCAGTGAGGAGAGCTACATGAACACTGAAGCTTTCTTT. Translation gives CASSEESYMNTEAFF. The genes are TRBV2 and TRBJ1-1; D is unclear. In germline, CDR1 is SNHLY, CDR2 FYNNEI. Trimming took off 3 bases at V and 0 bases at J, with 11 bases between the two ends. The CDR3 contains 15 residues.

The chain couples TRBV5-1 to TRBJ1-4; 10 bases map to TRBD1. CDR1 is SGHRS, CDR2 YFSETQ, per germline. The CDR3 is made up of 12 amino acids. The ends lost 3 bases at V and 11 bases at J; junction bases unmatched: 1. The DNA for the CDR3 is TGCGCCAGCAGCTCGGACAGGGGGAAACTGTTTTTT. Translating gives CASSSDRGKLFF.

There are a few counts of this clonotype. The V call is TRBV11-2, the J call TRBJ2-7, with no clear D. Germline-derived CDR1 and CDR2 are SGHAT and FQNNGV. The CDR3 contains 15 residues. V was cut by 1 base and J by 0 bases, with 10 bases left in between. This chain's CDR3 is CASSLGYKYSYEQYF. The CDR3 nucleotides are TGTGCCAGCAGCTTAGGCTACAAGTACTCCTACGAGCAGTACTTC.